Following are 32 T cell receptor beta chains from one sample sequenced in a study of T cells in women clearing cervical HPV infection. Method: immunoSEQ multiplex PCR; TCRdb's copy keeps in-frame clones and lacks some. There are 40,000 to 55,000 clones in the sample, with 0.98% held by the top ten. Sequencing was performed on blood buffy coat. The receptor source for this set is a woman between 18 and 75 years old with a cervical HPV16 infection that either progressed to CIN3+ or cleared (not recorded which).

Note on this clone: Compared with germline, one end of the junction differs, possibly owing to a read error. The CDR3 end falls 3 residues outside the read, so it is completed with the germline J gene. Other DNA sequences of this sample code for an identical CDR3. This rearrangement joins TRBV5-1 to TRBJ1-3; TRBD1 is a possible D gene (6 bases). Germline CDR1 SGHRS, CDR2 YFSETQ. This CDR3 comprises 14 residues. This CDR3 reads CASKGGYSGNTIYF. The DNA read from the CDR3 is TGCGCCAGCAAAGGGGGATACTCTGGAAACACA.

The part of the CDR3 DNA that was read is TGTGCCAGCAGTCTGAACCAGGGAAACACTGAA. It codes for CASSLNQGNTE. The complete CDR3 reads CASSLNQGNTEAFF. This chain uses TRBV28 with TRBJ1-1; the D gene is possibly TRBD1 (5 bases). Read data end 3 residues before the CDR3 end; the end is taken from the germline J gene. Between the trimmed V and J ends, which lost 5 bases and 2 bases, there was a span of 12 bases. The CDR3 has 14 amino acids. Germline CDR1 MDHEN, CDR2 SYDVKM.

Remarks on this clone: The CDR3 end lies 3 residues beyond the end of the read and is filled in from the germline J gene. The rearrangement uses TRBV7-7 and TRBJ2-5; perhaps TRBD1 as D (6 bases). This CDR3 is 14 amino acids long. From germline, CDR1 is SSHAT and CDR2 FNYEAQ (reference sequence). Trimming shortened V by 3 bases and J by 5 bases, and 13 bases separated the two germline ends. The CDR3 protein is CASSLDNRGETQYF. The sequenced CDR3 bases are TGTGCCAGCAGCTTGGACAATAGGGGGGAGACC.

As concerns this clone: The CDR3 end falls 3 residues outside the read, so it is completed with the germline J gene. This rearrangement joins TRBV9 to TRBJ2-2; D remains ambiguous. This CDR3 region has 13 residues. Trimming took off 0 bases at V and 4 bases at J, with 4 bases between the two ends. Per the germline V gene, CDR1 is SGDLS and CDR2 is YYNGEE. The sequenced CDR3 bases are TGTGCCAGCAGCGTAGCTAGCACCGGGGAG. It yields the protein CASSVASTGE. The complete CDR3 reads CASSVASTGELFF.

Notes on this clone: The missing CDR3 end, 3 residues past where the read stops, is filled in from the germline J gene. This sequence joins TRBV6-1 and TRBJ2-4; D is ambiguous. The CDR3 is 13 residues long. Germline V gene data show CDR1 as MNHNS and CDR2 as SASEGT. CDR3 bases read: TGTGCCAGCAGTGAACGGGTGTTAGATGGT. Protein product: CASSERVLDG. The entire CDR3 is CASSERVLDGQYF.

CDR3 bases read: TGCGCCAGCAGCTTAGCCCAAGATGAGACC. This sequence encodes CASSLAQDET. The complete CDR3 sequence is CASSLAQDETQYF. V is TRBV5-1 and J is TRBJ2-5; D is undetermined. The read ends 3 residues before the CDR3 terminus; that terminus is restored from the germline J gene. V was trimmed by 2 bases and J by 5 bases, leaving 10 bases between them. Germline V CDR1 and CDR2: SGHRS, YFSETQ. This CDR3 has 13 amino acids.

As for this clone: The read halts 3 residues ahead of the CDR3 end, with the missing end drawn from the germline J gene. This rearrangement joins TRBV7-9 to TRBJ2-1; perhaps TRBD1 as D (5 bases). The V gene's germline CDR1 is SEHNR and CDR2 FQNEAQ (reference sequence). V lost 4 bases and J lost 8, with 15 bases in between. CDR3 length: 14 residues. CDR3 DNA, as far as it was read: TGTGCCAGCAGCTACAGTCTAGGGGAAGATGAG. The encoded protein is CASSYSLGEDE. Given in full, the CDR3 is CASSYSLGEDEQFF.

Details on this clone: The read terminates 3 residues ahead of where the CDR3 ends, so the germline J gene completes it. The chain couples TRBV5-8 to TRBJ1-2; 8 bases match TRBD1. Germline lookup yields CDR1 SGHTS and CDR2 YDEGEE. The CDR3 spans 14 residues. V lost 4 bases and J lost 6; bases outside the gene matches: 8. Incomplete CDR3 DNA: TGTGCCAGCAGCCCATGGGACAGGTGGAATGGC. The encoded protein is CASSPWDRWNG. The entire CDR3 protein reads CASSPWDRWNGYTF.

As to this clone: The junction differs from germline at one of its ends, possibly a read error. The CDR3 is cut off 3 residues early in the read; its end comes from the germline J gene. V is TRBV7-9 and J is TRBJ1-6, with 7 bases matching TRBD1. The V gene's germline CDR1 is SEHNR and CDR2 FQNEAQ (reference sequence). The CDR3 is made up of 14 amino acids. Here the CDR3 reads CASSPGGYSSPLHF. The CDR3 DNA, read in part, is TGTGCCAGCAGCCCAGGGGGGTATAGTTCACCC.

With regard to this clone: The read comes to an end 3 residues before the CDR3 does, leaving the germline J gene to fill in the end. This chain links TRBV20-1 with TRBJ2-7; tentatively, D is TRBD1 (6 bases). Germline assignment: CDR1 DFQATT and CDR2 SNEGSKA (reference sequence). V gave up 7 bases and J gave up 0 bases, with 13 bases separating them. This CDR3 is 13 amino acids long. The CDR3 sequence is CSVLDRGSYEQYF. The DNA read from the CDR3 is TGCAGTGTTTTGGACAGAGGCTCCTACGAG.

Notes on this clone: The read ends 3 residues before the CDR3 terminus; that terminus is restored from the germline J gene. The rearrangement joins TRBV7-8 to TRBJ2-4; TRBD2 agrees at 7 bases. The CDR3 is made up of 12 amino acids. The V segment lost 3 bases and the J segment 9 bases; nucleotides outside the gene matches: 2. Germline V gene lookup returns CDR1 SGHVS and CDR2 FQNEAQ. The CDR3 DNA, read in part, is TGTGCCAGCAGCTTTCCGGGGGGCATT. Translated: CASSFPGGI. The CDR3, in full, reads CASSFPGGIQYF.

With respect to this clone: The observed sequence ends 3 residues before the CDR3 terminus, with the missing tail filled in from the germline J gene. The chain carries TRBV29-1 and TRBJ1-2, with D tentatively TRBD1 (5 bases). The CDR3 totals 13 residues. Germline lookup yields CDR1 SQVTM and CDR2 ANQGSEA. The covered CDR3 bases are TGCAGCGTTGAACCGTCGGGGGGGTTCGGC. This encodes CSVEPSGGFG. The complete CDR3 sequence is CSVEPSGGFGYTF.

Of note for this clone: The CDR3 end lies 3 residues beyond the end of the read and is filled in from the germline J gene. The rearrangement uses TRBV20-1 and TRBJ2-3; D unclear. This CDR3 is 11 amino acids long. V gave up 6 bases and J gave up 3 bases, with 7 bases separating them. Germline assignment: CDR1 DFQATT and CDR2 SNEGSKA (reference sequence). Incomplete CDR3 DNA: TGCAGTGCGGGCCCGACAGATACG. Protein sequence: CSAGPTDT. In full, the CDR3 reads CSAGPTDTQYF.

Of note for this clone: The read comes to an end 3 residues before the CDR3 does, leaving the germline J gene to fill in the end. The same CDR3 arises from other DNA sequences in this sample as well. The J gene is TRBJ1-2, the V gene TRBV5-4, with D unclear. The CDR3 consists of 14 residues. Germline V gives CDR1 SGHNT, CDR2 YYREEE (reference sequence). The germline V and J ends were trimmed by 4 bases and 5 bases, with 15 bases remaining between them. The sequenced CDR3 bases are TGTGCCAGCAGCCCCCACCCGGGGTCGTATGGC. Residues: CASSPHPGSYG. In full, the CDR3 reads CASSPHPGSYGYTF.

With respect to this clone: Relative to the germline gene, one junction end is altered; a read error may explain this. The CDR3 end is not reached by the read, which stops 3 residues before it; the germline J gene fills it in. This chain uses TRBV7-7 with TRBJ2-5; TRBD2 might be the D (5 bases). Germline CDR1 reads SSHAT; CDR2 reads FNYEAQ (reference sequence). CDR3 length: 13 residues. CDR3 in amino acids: CASSPEGPGTQYF. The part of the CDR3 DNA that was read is TGTGCTAGCAGCCCTGAGGGCCCCGGGACC.

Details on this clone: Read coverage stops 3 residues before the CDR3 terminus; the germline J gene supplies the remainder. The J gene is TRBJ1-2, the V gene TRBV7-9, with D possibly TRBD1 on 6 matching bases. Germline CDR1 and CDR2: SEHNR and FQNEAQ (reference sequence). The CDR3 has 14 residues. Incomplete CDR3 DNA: TGTGCCAGCAGCTTAGTCGCGGGGGCGTACGAC. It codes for CASSLVAGAYD. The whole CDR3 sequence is CASSLVAGAYDYTF. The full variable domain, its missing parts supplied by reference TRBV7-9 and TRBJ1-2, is DTGVSQNPRHKITKRGQNVTFRCDPISEHNRLYWYRQTLGQGPEFLTYFQNEAQLEKSRLLSDRFSAERPKGSFSTLEIQRTEQGDSAMYLCASSLVAGAYDYTFGSGTRLTVV.

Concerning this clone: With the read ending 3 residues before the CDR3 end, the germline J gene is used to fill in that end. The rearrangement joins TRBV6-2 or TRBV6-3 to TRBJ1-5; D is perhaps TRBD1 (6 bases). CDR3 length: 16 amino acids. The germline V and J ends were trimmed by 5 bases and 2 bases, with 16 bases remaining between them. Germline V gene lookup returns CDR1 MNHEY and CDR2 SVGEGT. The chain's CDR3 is CASSTPGGGGNQPQHF. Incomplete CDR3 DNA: TGTGCCAGCAGTACCCCTGGCGGGGGCGGCAATCAGCCC.

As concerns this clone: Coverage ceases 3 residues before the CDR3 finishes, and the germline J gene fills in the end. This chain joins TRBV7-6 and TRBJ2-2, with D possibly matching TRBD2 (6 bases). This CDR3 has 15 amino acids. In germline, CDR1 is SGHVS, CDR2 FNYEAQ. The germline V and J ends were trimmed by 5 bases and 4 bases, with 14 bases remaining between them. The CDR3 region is CASSLRAGLTGELFF. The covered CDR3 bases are TGTGCCAGCAGCCTCCGTGCGGGGCTCACCGGGGAG.

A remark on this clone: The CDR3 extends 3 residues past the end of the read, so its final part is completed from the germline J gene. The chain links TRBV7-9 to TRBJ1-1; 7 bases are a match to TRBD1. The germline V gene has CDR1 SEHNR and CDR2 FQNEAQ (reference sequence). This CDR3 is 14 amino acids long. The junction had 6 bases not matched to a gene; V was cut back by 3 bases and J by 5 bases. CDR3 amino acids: CASSLRTGGTEAFF. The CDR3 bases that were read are TGTGCCAGCAGCTTGCGGACAGGCGGGACTGAA. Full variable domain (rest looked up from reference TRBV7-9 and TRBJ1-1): DTGVSQNPRHKITKRGQNVTFRCDPISEHNRLYWYRQTLGQGPEFLTYFQNEAQLEKSRLLSDRFSAERPKGSFSTLEIQRTEQGDSAMYLCASSLRTGGTEAFFGQGTRLTVV.

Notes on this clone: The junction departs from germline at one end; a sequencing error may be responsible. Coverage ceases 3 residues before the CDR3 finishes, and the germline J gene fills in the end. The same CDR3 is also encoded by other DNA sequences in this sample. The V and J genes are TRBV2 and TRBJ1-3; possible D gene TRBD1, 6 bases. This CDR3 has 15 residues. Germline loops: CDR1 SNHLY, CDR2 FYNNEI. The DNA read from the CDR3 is TGTGCCAGGACCAGGGGCGCCAGATCTGGAAACACT. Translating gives CARTRGARSGNT. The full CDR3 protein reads CARTRGARSGNTIYF.

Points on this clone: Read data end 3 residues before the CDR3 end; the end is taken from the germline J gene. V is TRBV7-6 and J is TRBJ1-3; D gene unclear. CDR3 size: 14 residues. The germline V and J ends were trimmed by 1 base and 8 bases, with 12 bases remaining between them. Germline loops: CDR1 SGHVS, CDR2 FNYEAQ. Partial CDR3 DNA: TGTGCCAGCAGCTTAGACTTGGGAGCGGACACC. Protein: CASSLDLGADT. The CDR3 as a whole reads CASSLDLGADTIYF.

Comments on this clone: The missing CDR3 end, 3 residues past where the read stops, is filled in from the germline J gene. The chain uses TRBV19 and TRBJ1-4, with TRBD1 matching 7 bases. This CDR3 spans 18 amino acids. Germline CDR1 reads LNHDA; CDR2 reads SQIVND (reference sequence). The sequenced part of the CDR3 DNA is TGTGCCAGTAGTACCACACACAGGGGTGCGGGGAATAATTCACCA. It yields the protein CASSTTHRGAGNNSP. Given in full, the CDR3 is CASSTTHRGAGNNSPLFF. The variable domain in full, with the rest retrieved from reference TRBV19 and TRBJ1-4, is DGGITQSPKYLFRKEGQNVTLSCEQNLNHDAMYWYRQDPGQGLRLIYYSQIVNDFQKGDIAEGYSVSREKKESFPLTVTSAQKNPTAFYLCASSTTHRGAGNNSPLFFGSGTQLSVL.

The CDR3 loop is CSVGTGHGDTQYF. The part of the CDR3 DNA that was read is TGCAGCGTAGGGACAGGACATGGAGATACG. The chain couples TRBV29-1 to TRBJ2-3, with 8 bases fitting TRBD1. The read gets to within 3 residues of the CDR3 end, and the germline J gene fills in the rest. Germline CDR1 is SQVTM and CDR2 is ANQGSEA. The CDR3 has 13 residues. V was pared by 6 bases and J by 5 bases, with 7 bases of the junction left unmatched.

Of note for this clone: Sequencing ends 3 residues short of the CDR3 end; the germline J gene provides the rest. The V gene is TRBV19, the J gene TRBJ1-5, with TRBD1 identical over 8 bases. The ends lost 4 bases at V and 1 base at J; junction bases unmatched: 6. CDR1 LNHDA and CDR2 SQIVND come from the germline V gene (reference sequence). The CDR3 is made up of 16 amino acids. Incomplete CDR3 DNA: TGTGCCAGTAGTACGACAGGGGAGTTGAGCAATCAGCCC. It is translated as CASSTTGELSNQP. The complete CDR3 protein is CASSTTGELSNQPQHF. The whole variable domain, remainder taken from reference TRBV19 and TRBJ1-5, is DGGITQSPKYLFRKEGQNVTLSCEQNLNHDAMYWYRQDPGQGLRLIYYSQIVNDFQKGDIAEGYSVSREKKESFPLTVTSAQKNPTAFYLCASSTTGELSNQPQHFGDGTRLSIL.

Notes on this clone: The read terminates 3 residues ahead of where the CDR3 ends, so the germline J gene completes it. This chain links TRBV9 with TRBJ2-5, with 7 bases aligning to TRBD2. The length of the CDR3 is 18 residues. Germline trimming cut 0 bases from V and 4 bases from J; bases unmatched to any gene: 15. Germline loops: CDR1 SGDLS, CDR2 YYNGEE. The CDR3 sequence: CASSVGERKGLKSETQYF. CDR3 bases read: TGTGCCAGCAGCGTAGGAGAGCGAAAGGGACTAAAGTCAGAGACC.

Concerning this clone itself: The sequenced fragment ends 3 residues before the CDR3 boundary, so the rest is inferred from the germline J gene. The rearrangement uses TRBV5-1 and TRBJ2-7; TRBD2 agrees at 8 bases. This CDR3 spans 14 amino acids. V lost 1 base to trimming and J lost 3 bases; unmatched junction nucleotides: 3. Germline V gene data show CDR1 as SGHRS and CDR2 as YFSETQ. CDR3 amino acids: CASSLSGGDYEQYF. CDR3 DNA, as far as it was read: TGCGCCAGCAGCTTGAGCGGGGGAGACTACGAG. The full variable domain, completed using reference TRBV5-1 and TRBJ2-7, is KAGVTQTPRYLIKTRGQQVTLSCSPISGHRSVSWYQQTPGQGLQFLFEYFSETQRNKGNFPGRFSGRQFSNSRSEMNVSTLELGDSALYLCASSLSGGDYEQYFGPGTRLTVT.

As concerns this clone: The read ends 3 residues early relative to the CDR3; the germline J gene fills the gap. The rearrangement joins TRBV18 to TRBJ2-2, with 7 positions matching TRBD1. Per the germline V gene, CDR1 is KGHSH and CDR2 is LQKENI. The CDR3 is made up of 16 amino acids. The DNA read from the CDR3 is TGTTCCACCACAAGGGGACAGCCTACGAACACCGGGGAG. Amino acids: CSTTRGQPTNTGE. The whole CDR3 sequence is CSTTRGQPTNTGELFF.

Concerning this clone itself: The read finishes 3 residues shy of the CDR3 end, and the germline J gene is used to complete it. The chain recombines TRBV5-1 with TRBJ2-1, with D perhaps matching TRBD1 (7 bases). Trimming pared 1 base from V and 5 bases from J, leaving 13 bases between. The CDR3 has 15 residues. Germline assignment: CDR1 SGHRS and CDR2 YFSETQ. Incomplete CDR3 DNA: TGCGCCAGCAGCTTGCAGGGGGGCGAAAACAATGAG. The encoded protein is CASSLQGGENNE. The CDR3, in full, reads CASSLQGGENNEQFF.

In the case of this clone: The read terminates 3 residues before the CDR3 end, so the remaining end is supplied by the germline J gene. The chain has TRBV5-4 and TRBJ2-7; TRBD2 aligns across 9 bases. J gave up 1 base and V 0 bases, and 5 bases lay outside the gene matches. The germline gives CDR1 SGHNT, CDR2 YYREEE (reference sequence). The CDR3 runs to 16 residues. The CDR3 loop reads CASSLATSGRSYEQYF. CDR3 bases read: TGTGCCAGCAGCTTGGCGACTAGCGGACGTTCCTACGAG.

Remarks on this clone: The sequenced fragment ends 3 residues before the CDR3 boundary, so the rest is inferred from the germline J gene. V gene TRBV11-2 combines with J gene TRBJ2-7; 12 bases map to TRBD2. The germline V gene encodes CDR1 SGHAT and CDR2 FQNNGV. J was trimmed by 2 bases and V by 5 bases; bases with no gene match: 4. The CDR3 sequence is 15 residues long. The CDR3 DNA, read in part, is TGTGCCAGCAGCCTACTAGCGGGGGGTCCCTACGAG. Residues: CASSLLAGGPYE. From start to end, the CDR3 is CASSLLAGGPYEQYF.

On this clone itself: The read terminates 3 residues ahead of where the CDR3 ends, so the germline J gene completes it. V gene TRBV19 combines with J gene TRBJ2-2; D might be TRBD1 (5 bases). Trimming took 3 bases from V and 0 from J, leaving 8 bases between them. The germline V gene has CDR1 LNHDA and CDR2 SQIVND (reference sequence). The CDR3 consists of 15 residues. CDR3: CASSMTVSNTGELFF. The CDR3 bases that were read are TGTGCCAGTAGTATGACAGTCTCGAACACCGGGGAG.

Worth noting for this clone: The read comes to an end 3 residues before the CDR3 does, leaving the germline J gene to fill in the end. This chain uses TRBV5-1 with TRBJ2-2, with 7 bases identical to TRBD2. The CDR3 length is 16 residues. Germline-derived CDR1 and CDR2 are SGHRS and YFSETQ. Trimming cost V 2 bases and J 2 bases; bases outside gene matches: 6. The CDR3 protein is CASSFQAGVNTGELFF. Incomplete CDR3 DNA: TGCGCCAGCAGCTTCCAGGCGGGGGTTAACACCGGGGAG. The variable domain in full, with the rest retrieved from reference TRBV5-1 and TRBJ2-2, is KAGVTQTPRYLIKTRGQQVTLSCSPISGHRSVSWYQQTPGQGLQFLFEYFSETQRNKGNFPGRFSGRQFSNSRSEMNVSTLELGDSALYLCASSFQAGVNTGELFFGEGSRLTVL.